This T cell receptor (beta chain) originates from a study of CD8+ T cells in alopecia areata. Study at large: Each of the treated patients was given oral tofacitinib, 5 to 10 mg twice daily, for moderate-to-severe alopecia areata.

Isolated RNA was reverse transcribed into cDNA used as the sequencing template. Assay used: immunoSEQ multiplex PCR; TCRdb lists only in-frame clones, some missing. The sample gives roughly 190,000 clones, approximately 56% of which show up once; around 3% is in the top ten. Findings and limits, study-wide: Under tofacitinib, numerous expanded lesional clonotypes remained detectable in scalp and blood. Scalp clonality decreased significantly with tofacitinib, and so did expanded CD8+ clones among the top 100. Mice showed TCR sharing more clearly than patients did, possibly owing to HLA.

Turning to this clone: The antigen remains unidentified.

Treatment in this sample: oral pan-JAK inhibitor, 5-10 mg twice daily. V was cut by 4 bases and J by 6 bases, with 14 bases left in between. The CDR3 runs 14 residues. Germline CDR1 is SGHRS and CDR2 is YFSETQ. The specimen comprised CD4+ T cells sorted from blood, sampled at week 4, from a patient treated with tofacitinib. The receptor was derived from a human donor with alopecia areata. The chain combines TRBV5-1 with TRBJ2-1; maybe TRBD1 (6 bases). The CDR3 reads CASSGNRVANEQFF. The DNA for the CDR3 is TGCGCCAGCAGCGGAAACAGGGTTGCCAATGAGCAGTTCTTC.